The T cell receptor (beta chain) under discussion was sequenced for a study of cytomegalovirus exposure and HLA in healthy donors (dated by TCRdb to about 2017). Notes on the research overall: According to an earlier analysis of a few hundred of the donors, about 190 million T cells yielded some 120 million unique TCR beta sequences and around 280 Gb of sequence data. An early release covering roughly 600 HLA-typed donors comprised about 300 gigabases of sequencing data and around 80 million unique TCR sequences. Typing coverage varied by locus: 629-630 donors for A, B, C, DRB1 and DQB1; approximately 520 for DQA1; over 600 for DPA1; around 450 for DPB1. In a later genetic analysis, genome-wide SNP genotypes for about three fifths of the roughly 670 donors were used, and that subset was treated as a discovery cohort. A later analysis re-examined previously published TCR beta repertoires from over 500 donors and added high-resolution HLA genotyping to investigate patterns of TCR occurrence. The study aimed to test whether signatures of past pathogen exposure could be identified by cataloging public T cell receptors. To predict cytomegalovirus infection status, the study brought together high-throughput TCR immunosequencing, statistical association of individual TCRs with disease status, and machine learning. Donor age, sex, ethnicity and CMV serostatus were compiled alongside the repertoire data. The study used immunosequencing to profile the T cell repertoires of approximately 690 subjects and linked those repertoires to cytomegalovirus serostatus. Because of strong linkage in the cohort, five DR-DQ haplotypes were treated as single units for association and clustering. Along with the roughly 700-subject first cohort, a separate validation cohort of over a hundred different subjects was used. To decide whether each TCR beta V gene segment behaved as functional or pseudogenic, an earlier analysis of several hundred of the donors relied on high-throughput TCR beta sequencing. Across 398 genotyped donors of the cohort, an average of roughly 250,000 unique TCR beta nucleotide sequences per donor were sequenced, and roughly 20% of those sequences were non-productive. HLA typing included class I and class II loci at four-digit resolution. The later analysis used no new phenotypic data to find candidate immune exposures, relying instead on TCR beta sequences and their occurrence across donors. Every repertoire in the discovery cohort had been generated on one and the same sequencing platform. Of the 300 to 500 genotyped donors, less than 85% were placed in the genetic ancestry cluster associated with self-reported Caucasian donors. What the research found in general, with its limitations: A further reported finding was that TCR beta sequences accurately predicted the HLA-A and HLA-B alleles for most subjects in the first cohort. Assigning TCR associations to individual alleles was difficult when HLA alleles, especially DR and DQ, strongly co-occurred. In a later analysis, TCR association rates were found to vary across HLA loci, with the most associated TCRs seen for DRB1 alleles and the fewest for HLA-C alleles. The 87-base-pair reads could not distinguish some IMGT-functional V segments, including TRBV6-2 and TRBV6-3, so those segments were excluded. The only immune exposure information available for the cohort was CMV serostatus. A few of the identified cytomegalovirus-associated TCR beta chains were confirmed in vitro to be specific for cytomegalovirus antigens. A later genetic analysis reported fewer N-insertions in productive TCRs among donors in an Asian-associated ancestry cluster than the roughly 720-donor mean. In the study, about 150 TCR beta chains were listed as associated with cytomegalovirus. Because HLA typing was unavailable for some donors at each locus, only the typed subset was used in association tests. Seventeen rarely observed V segments, including chromosome 9 orphons, were excluded from the earlier analysis of several hundred of the donors because counts were too low. Most TCR sequences were observed very rarely across donors, whereas some public TCRs were present in many individuals. A cluster of highly shared sequence variants was judged likely to be a technical artifact of the sequencing pipeline. The authors suggested that the approach could potentially be generalized to other disease states and immunological phenotypes. In a later analysis, 16,951 TCR beta sequences were associated with specific HLA alleles at a false discovery rate of 0.05. Broadly in line with IMGT annotations, most TCR beta V segments showed up in productive rearrangements about 87% or about 30% of the time in an earlier analysis of roughly 590 of the donors. Correlated functional status among segregating V segments might reflect linkage disequilibrium, but an unknown experimental factor could not be ruled out. A later analysis found that HLA-associated TCR beta chains were more clonally expanded and had lower generation probabilities than equally common non-associated chains. Roughly uniform sequencing depth across donors was assumed in presence/absence analyses, although this assumption may not hold. Only TCR beta chains were sequenced in this cohort, and the absence of alpha or paired-chain data limited detectable features. According to a later analysis, most CMV-associated TCR beta chains appeared to be HLA-restricted, and the HLA associations seemed to be driven largely by CMV exposure. In a later analysis, several top co-occurrence clusters were reported to appear linked to parvovirus B19, influenza, CMV and Epstein-Barr virus. An association between a missense DCLRE1C variant and V-gene and J-gene trimming of TCR beta chains was found in a later genetic analysis and replicated in an independent cohort. The classifier was reported to diagnose cytomegalovirus status with high specificity and sensitivity in both the original and validation cohorts.

The cohort comprised 710 or so healthy bone marrow donors. All cohort members were sampled while nominally healthy, although unrecorded immune exposures were likely present. The donor was CMV seropositive and belonged to the group of 250 to 300 seropositive cohort members. A peripheral blood sample was provided by each donor, and peripheral blood mononuclear cells were used for TCR beta sequencing. The Qiagen DNeasy Blood Extraction Kit was used to extract genomic DNA from the blood cell samples. Details on this clone: No antigen is known for it. Base qualities are not recorded, but no much larger clone differs from it by a single base.

Per the germline V gene, SGHRS is the CDR1 and YFSETQ is the CDR2. V is cut back by 3 bases and J by 7 bases, with 13 bases in the junction unmatched. The CDR3 has 17 amino acids, counting the end cysteine and phenylalanine. The CDR3 DNA has 51 bases and is translated from base 1. Receptors were amplified or captured by the immunoSEQ multiplex PCR assay. The multiplex PCR relied on a mix of 60 forward primers for TCR Vbeta segments and 13 reverse primers for TCR Jbeta segments. A multiplex PCR assay on genomic DNA amplified the CDR3 region of rearranged TCR beta genes. The amplified TCR beta libraries were sequenced on the Illumina HiSeq System as 87-base-pair reads. In the paper's pipeline: In a later analysis, some 80 million unique TCR beta chains were counted across the 666 repertoires, and roughly 10 million of these chains were shared by at least two donors. Raw reads were error-corrected and collapsed into unique sequences with a nearest-neighbor algorithm that merged closely related sequences to remove PCR and sequencing errors. Alignment of CDR3 sequences to IMGT reference sequences was used to assign V, D and J gene segments. Each retained sequence needed at least a six-nucleotide match to both a V gene segment and a J gene segment. Rearrangements were called productive when the CDR3 lacked stop codons and stayed in frame with V and J; all others were non-productive. CDR3 was defined by IMGT convention, running from the second conserved V-encoded cysteine to the conserved J-encoded phenylalanine. The earlier analysis of some 540 of the donors excluded any sequence lacking an unambiguous match to a single V gene segment. In an earlier analysis of roughly 600 of the donors, a V segment was called functional when productive rearrangements were above 56.7%, and segregating when the standard deviation between donors exceeded 5%. To diagnose cytomegalovirus status from the catalog of TCR beta chain sequences, a statistical classification framework was built. In a later analysis, V and J genes were assigned by comparing TCR nucleotide sequences against IMGT/GENE-DB human TR gene sequences. Using the TCRdist pipeline, a later analysis assigned CDR3 sequences along with most-parsimonious VDJ recombination scenarios. In a later analysis, each TCR beta chain was defined by its CDR3 amino acid sequence together with its V-gene family, and reads without a unique V-gene family were excluded. To address suspected cross-contamination and a sequencing artifact, a later analysis removed several hundred highly shared, low-generation-probability nucleotide sequences. For each public chain, a later analysis derived a clonal expansion index from normalized ranks of inferred template counts within each repertoire. In a later analysis, generation probabilities were computed using a VDJ recombination model fitted to out-of-frame rearrangements, and the results were checked against IGoR. A later analysis scored TCR-TCR, TCR-HLA and TCR-CMV co-occurrence with hypergeometric tests, applying a repertoire-size bias correction to TCR pairs. To estimate false discovery rates, a later analysis permuted the HLA or CMV assignments 20 times. In a later analysis, co-occurring TCRs were grouped using DBSCAN, with TCRdist sequence similarity added in when clustering inside HLA-allele-positive subsets. Repertoires with fewer than 30,000 or more than 120,000 public chains were left out of co-occurrence clustering, as were five repertoires with anomalous nucleotide sharing. The clones in this table, taken by TCRdb from immuneACCESS, are in-frame only. Not every clone is retained; where verified, under half of the shortfall comes from an unresolved V gene, and the cause of the rest is unknown. The D gene and trimming were derived from the DNA, and the V and J assignments and clone size from that table. Recorded for this sample are 85,000 to 110,000 clones; around 80% of them occurred a single time. 10% of the sample lies in the top ten.

This receptor chain uses TRBV5-1 and TRBJ2-1; the junction holds 10 bases that match TRBD2. The sequence derives from a young woman in good health and CMV-seropositive. The sample was PBMCs. The CDR3 protein: CASSSGLAPLKSNEQFF. In nucleotide form, the sequence is TGCGCCAGCAGCTCGGGACTAGCGCCCCTCAAGAGTAATGAGCAGTTCTTC.